This T cell receptor (beta chain) was recovered during a study of shared clonotypes between healthy human individuals. Study-wide results and caveats: Blood was the only sampled material, and tissue repertoires likely differ.

The germline V gene has CDR1 SGHDN and CDR2 FVKESK. The CDR3 covers 14 residues. J gave up 5 bases and V 10 bases, and 11 bases lay outside the gene matches. The genomic DNA of each subset was split evenly across several immunoSEQ plates. DNA input for the unsorted PBMC replicate PCRs was 250 to 350 ng, some 31,000 T cell genomes. Produced via immunoSEQ multiplex PCR; TCRdb's table is partial and in-frame only. The repertoire holds fewer than 600,000 clones, with about four fifths as singletons. On this clone: The antigen is unknown.

Each donor was a Caucasian adult residing in Nashville, Tennessee. The clonotype originates from a woman in her thirties or forties in good health. Some clones in this sample may be carry-over from other donors' samples. The rearrangement links TRBV14 to TRBJ2-7, with 10 bases identical to TRBD1. Sequencing was carried out using PBMCs. CDR3 loop: CATHPRDRGNEQYF. CDR3 DNA sequence: TGTGCCACTCACCCACGGGACAGGGGTAACGAGCAGTACTTC.